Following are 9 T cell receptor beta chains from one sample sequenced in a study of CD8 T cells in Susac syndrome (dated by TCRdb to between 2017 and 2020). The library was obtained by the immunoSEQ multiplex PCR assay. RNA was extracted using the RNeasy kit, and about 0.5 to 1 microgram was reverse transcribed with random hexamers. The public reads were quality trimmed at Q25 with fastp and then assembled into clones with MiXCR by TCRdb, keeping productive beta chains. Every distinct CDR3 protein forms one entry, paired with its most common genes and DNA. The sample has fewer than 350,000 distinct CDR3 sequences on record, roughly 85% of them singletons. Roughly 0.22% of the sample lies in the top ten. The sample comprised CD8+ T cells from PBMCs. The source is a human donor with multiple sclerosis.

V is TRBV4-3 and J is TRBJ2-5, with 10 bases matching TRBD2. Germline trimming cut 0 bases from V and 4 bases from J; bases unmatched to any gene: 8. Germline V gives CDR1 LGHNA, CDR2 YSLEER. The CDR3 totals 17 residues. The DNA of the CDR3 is TGCGCCAGCAGCCAAGACGCTAGCGGGAGCCCCCCAGAGACCCAGTACTTC. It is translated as CASSQDASGSPPETQYF.

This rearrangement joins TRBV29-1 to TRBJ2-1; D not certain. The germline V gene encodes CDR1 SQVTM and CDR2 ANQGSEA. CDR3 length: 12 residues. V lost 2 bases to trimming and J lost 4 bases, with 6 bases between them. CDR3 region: CSVEPGYNEQFF. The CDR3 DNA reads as TGCAGCGTTGAACCCGGTTACAATGAGCAGTTCTTC.

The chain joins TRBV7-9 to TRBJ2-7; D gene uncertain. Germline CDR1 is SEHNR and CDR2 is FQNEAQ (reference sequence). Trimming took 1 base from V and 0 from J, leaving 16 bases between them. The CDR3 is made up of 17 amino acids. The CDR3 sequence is CASSLGHLDLRSYEQYF. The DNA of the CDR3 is TGTGCCAGCAGCTTAGGCCATTTGGACCTTCGCTCCTACGAGCAGTACTTC.

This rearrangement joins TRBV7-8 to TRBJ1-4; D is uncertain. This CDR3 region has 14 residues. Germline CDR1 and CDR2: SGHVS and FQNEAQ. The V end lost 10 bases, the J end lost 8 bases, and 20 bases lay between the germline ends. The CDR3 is CATGPGPGREKLFF. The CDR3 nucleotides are TGTGCCACGGGCCCCGGTCCTGGTCGGGAAAAACTGTTTTTT.

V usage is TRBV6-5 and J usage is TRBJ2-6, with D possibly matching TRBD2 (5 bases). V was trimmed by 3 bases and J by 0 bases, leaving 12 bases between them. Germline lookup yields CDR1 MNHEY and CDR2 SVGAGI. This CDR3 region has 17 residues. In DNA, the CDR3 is TGTGCCAGCAGTTATCGATTCGGGAACTCTGGGGCCAACGTCCTGACTTTC. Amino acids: CASSYRFGNSGANVLTF.

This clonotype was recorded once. This CDR3 reads CASSYGGGSNREQYF. The DNA of the CDR3 is TGTGCCAGCAGTTACGGGGGCGGGAGTAATCGCGAGCAGTACTTC. The chain is built from TRBV6-2 or TRBV6-3 and TRBJ2-7, with a possible D match to TRBD2 (7 bases). The CDR3 extends over 15 amino acids. With 2 bases removed from V and 6 bases from J, the gap between germline ends came to 17 bases. Germline assignment: CDR1 MNHEY and CDR2 SVGEGT.

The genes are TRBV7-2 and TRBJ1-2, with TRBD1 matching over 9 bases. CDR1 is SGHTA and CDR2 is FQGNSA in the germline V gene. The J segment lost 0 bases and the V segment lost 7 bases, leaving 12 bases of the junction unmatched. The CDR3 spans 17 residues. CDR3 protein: CASTLRTGGASNYGYTF. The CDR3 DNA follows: TGTGCCAGCACCCTTCGCACAGGGGGCGCCTCTAACTATGGCTACACCTTC.

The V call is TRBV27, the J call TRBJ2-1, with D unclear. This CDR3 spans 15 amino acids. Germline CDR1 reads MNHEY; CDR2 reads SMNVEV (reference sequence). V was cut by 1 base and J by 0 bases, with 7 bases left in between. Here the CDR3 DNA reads TGTGCCAGCAGTTTATACCAGAGCTCCTACAATGAGCAGTTCTTC. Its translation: CASSLYQSSYNEQFF.

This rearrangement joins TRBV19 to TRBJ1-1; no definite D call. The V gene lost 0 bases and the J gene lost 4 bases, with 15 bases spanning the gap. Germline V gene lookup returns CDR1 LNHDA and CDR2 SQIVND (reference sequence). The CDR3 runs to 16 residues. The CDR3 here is CASSIEYRSTGTEAFF. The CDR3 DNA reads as TGTGCCAGTAGTATAGAGTACCGTAGTACGGGCACTGAAGCTTTCTTT.